One and the same sample provided the 5 T cell receptor beta chains below, sequenced in a study of CD8 T cells in Susac syndrome. An amount of RNA that ranged from roughly 0.45 to 1 ug was reverse transcribed with random hexamers. TCRdb reanalysed the immunoSEQ multiplex PCR reads using MiXCR and keeps one entry per CDR3 protein. Among over 150,000 distinct CDR3 sequences listed, around 94% were seen once. The sequencing sample was made of CD4+ T cells from PBMCs. The receptors here all came from a human donor with Susac syndrome.

The chain combines TRBV3-1 with TRBJ2-5, with unresolved D. The germline gives CDR1 LGHDT, CDR2 YNNKEL (reference sequence). Trimming stripped 3 bases from V and 5 bases from J, with 4 bases between. The CDR3 length is 11 residues. CDR3 sequence reads: CASSQRETQYF. DNA of the CDR3: TGTGCCAGCAGCCAGCGGGAGACCCAGTACTTC.

The chain employs TRBV28 and TRBJ2-7; tentatively, D is TRBD2 (6 bases). Trimming shortened V by 2 bases and J by 2 bases, and 10 bases separated the two germline ends. Germline CDR1 MDHEN, CDR2 SYDVKM. The CDR3 covers 14 residues. CDR3 sequence (DNA): TGTGCCAGCAGTTTACTAGCGAATACCTACGAGCAGTACTTC. This sequence encodes CASSLLANTYEQYF.

This sequence joins TRBV29-1 and TRBJ2-3; 9 bases match TRBD1. CDR1 and CDR2 (germline): SQVTM, ANQGSEA. J gave up 0 bases and V 1 base, and 5 bases lay outside the gene matches. The CDR3 is made up of 16 amino acids. CDR3 in amino acids: CSVEVWTGASTDTQYF. The CDR3 DNA reads as TGCAGCGTTGAAGTGTGGACAGGGGCTAGCACAGATACGCAGTATTTT.

The chain couples TRBV6-6 to TRBJ1-6; 9 nucleotides align to TRBD1. V lost 2 bases, J lost 10 bases, and 6 bases stayed unmatched. This CDR3 region has 15 residues. Germline values: CDR1 MNHNY, CDR2 SVGAGI (reference sequence). The CDR3: CASSYATGGGSPLHF. For the CDR3, the DNA is TGTGCCAGCAGTTACGCCACAGGGGGCGGGTCACCCCTCCACTTT.

This rearrangement joins TRBV20-1 to TRBJ1-1; D call uncertain. This CDR3 region has 12 residues. Germline V lookup: CDR1 DFQATT, CDR2 SNEGSKA (reference sequence). V lost 5 bases and J 4 bases, leaving 11 bases between the germline ends. CDR3 bases: TGCAGTGCTGACTGGATAGGCACTGAAGCTTTCTTT. Amino acids: CSADWIGTEAFF.